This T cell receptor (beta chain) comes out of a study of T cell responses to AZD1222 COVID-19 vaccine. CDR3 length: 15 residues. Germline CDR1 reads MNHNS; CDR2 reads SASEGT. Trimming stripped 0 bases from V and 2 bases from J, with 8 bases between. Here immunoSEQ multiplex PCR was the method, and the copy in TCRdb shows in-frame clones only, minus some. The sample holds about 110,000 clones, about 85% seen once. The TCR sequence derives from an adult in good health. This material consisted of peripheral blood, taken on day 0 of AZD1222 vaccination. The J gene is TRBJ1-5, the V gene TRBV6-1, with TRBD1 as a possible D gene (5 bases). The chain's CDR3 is CASSEAGVGNQPQHF. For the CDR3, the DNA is TGTGCCAGCAGTGAAGCAGGGGTGGGCAATCAGCCCCAGCATTTT.